Listed below are T cell receptor beta chains from one sample, sequenced in a study of shared clonotypes between healthy human individuals. Measured with immunoSEQ multiplex PCR; TCRdb has only the in-frame clones, and not every one. The sample has approximately 2.3 million clones, 80% to 95% seen once. What was sequenced was naive CD4+ T cells from PBMCs. Source of these receptors: a man in his late teens or twenties in good health. Some clones in this sample may be carry-over from other donors' samples. CDR3s include the opening cysteine and the closing phenylalanine or tryptophan. Each record gives: clone size, J gene, D gene, V gene, CDR3 length, CDR3 DNA, CDR3 protein. D genes are given only for firm matches. Size tells how often a clone was seen (once, few, many) or the class of an expanded clone, and some rows leave it out.

clone size: NA; J gene: TRBJ1-3; D gene: NA; V gene: TRBV6-5; CDR3 length: 13; CDR3 DNA: TGTGCCAGCAGACCCCCGGGCGGAAACACCATATATTTT; CDR3 protein: CASRPPGGNTIYF
clone size: NA; J gene: TRBJ2-1; D gene: TRBD1; V gene: TRBV10-3; CDR3 length: 15; CDR3 DNA: TGTGCCATCAGCCGAGACAGGGGGCCTTACAATGAGCAGTTCTTC; CDR3 protein: CAISRDRGPYNEQFF
clone size: NA; J gene: TRBJ2-7; D gene: NA; V gene: TRBV27; CDR3 length: 16; CDR3 DNA: TGTGCCAGCAGTCACATTAGCAGGGAAGGCCCCTACGAGCAGTACTTC; CDR3 protein: CASSHISREGPYEQYF
clone size: NA; J gene: TRBJ2-7; D gene: TRBD1; V gene: TRBV29-1; CDR3 length: 13; CDR3 DNA: TGCAGCGTGGGGGGACAGGGTCGTTACGAGCAGTACTTC; CDR3 protein: CSVGGQGRYEQYF
clone size: NA; J gene: TRBJ2-3; D gene: NA; V gene: TRBV10-3; CDR3 length: 15; CDR3 DNA: TGTGCCATCAGACTTACCGGTACCTCCACAGATACGCAGTATTTT; CDR3 protein: CAIRLTGTSTDTQYF
clone size: NA; J gene: TRBJ2-1; D gene: TRBD2; V gene: TRBV5-1; CDR3 length: 16; CDR3 DNA: TGCGCCAGCAGCTACGGGACTAGCGGGGGCTACAATGAGCAGTTCTTC; CDR3 protein: CASSYGTSGGYNEQFF
clone size: NA; J gene: TRBJ1-5; D gene: TRBD1; V gene: TRBV6-6; CDR3 length: 15; CDR3 DNA: TGTGCCAGCAGCCCTACGGGACAGACGAATCAGCCCCAGCATTTT; CDR3 protein: CASSPTGQTNQPQHF
clone size: NA; J gene: TRBJ2-2; D gene: NA; V gene: TRBV7-2; CDR3 length: 15; CDR3 DNA: TGTGCCAGCAACCCCGGGGCTAGCGAGGCCGGGGAGCTGTTTTTT; CDR3 protein: CASNPGASEAGELFF
clone size: NA; J gene: TRBJ2-1; D gene: NA; V gene: TRBV7-8; CDR3 length: 16; CDR3 DNA: TGTGCCAGCAGCTACTCTAGGGGGGCTTCCTACAATGAGCAGTTCTTC; CDR3 protein: CASSYSRGASYNEQFF
clone size: NA; J gene: TRBJ2-7; D gene: NA; V gene: TRBV5-4; CDR3 length: 13; CDR3 DNA: TGTGCCAGCAGCGGGGTGCCCTCCTACGAGCAGTACTTC; CDR3 protein: CASSGVPSYEQYF
clone size: once; J gene: TRBJ2-1; D gene: NA; V gene: TRBV6-5; CDR3 length: 15; CDR3 DNA: TGTGCCAGCAGTTACTCCCAGATATACTACAATGAGCAGTTCTTC; CDR3 protein: CASSYSQIYYNEQFF
clone size: NA; J gene: TRBJ1-1; D gene: TRBD1; V gene: TRBV5-6; CDR3 length: 15; CDR3 DNA: TGTGCCAGCAGCTCCCCCGGGACAGGGAACACTGAAGCTTTCTTT; CDR3 protein: CASSSPGTGNTEAFF
clone size: once; J gene: TRBJ1-5; D gene: TRBD1; V gene: TRBV28; CDR3 length: 16; CDR3 DNA: TGTGCCAGCAGTTTCCGAGAGACAGGGGTCTGGCAGCCCCAGCATTTT; CDR3 protein: CASSFRETGVWQPQHF
clone size: NA; J gene: TRBJ2-5; D gene: TRBD2; V gene: TRBV7-9; CDR3 length: 15; CDR3 DNA: TGTGCCAGCAGCTCTTCTAGCGGGGTGGGAGAGACCCAGTACTTC; CDR3 protein: CASSSSSGVGETQYF
clone size: NA; J gene: TRBJ1-4; D gene: NA; V gene: TRBV5-5; CDR3 length: 13; CDR3 DNA: TGTGCCAGCAGCTTCAGGCCTTTTGAAAAACTGTTTTTT; CDR3 protein: CASSFRPFEKLFF
clone size: NA; J gene: TRBJ2-1; D gene: TRBD2; V gene: TRBV9; CDR3 length: 16; CDR3 DNA: TGTGCCAGCAGCCCCCGGGGCGGGAGCTCCTACAATGAGCAGTTCTTC; CDR3 protein: CASSPRGGSSYNEQFF
clone size: NA; J gene: TRBJ2-5; D gene: NA; V gene: TRBV5-1; CDR3 length: 14; CDR3 DNA: TGCGCCAGCAGCTTTACAGGGAGAGAAGAGACCCAGTACTTC; CDR3 protein: CASSFTGREETQYF
clone size: NA; J gene: TRBJ2-5; D gene: TRBD1; V gene: TRBV2; CDR3 length: 15; CDR3 DNA: TGTGCCAGCAGTGAAGACAGGGGGCTTGGAGAGACCCAGTACTTC; CDR3 protein: CASSEDRGLGETQYF